This section outlines one TCR beta chain sequence together with its context. Its target is unknown. CDR3 length equals 16 residues. The germline V gene has CDR1 SEHNR and CDR2 FQNEAQ (reference sequence). J was trimmed by 0 bases and V by 5 bases; bases with no gene match: 4. The record originates from a study of spatial heterogeneity in lung cancer. General study results and limits: Expanded alpha and beta TCR counts within tumors tracked tumor mutation counts.

Every individual TCR cDNA molecule carried its own unique molecular identifier, which allowed correction of PCR and sequencing errors. MiXCR, run by TCRdb on the 5' RACE reads, gives a single entry per CDR3 protein. The sample lists approximately 20,000 distinct CDR3 sequences, approximately 6.5% occurring once. Noted time point: sample taken at primary tumor resection. Source: lung tumor tissue, taken at surgery. This sequence originates from a female donor with early-stage non-small cell lung cancer. V and J are TRBV7-9 and TRBJ2-1; 10 bases agree with TRBD2. The CDR3, as DNA: TGTGCCAGCAGCGCCAAGCGGGGGGGCTCCTACAATGAGCAGTTCTTC. Translating gives CASSAKRGGSYNEQFF.